These T cell receptor beta chains were read from a single sample in a study of siplizumab effects on memory and regulatory T cells. The data were produced by immunoSEQ multiplex PCR, yet TCRdb's version contains in-frame clones alone and is incomplete. The data contain about 80,000 clones, roughly 94% of them singletons. Sequenced input: CD8+ T cells sorted from blood. These receptors all stem from a human donor in good health. Both conserved end residues are trimmed from each CDR3. The order of the fields is CDR3 protein, J gene, V gene, CDR3 length.

ASSLQGAGTGELF,TRBJ2-2,TRBV19,13
ASSILGTEAF,TRBJ1-1,TRBV19,10
ASSYRLAGGYEQY,TRBJ2-7,TRBV6-5,13
ASSATGGIYEQY,TRBJ2-7,TRBV9,12
ASSLDGLGPQH,TRBJ1-5,TRBV11-2,11
ASSWGRDAGELF,TRBJ2-2,TRBV19,12
ASSKGTGAYEQY,TRBJ2-7,TRBV5-6,12
ASSQVGGGLNEKLF,TRBJ1-4,TRBV4-1,14
ASSTIGYQETQY,TRBJ2-5,TRBV27,12
ASSFRGESTDTQY,TRBJ2-3,TRBV11-3,13
ASSGDKTYEQY,TRBJ2-7,TRBV4-1,11
ASSFSTGGRDYGYT,TRBJ1-2,TRBV27,14